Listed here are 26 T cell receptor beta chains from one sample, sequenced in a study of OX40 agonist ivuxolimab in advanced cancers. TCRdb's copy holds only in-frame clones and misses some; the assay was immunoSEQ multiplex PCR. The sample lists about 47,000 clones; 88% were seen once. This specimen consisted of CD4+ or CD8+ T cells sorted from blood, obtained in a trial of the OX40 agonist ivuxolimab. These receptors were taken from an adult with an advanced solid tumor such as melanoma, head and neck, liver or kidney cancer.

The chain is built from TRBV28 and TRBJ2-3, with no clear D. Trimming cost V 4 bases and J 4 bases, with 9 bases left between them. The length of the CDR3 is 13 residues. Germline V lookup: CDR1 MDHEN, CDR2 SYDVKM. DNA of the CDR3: TGTGCCAGCAGTTCGTCAACGGCAGATACGCAGTATTTT. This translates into CASSSSTADTQYF.

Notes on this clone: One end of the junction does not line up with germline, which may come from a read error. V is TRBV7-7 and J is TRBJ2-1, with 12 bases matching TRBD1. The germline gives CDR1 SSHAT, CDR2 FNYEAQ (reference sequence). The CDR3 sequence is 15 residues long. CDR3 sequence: CASSSGTGGEDEQFF. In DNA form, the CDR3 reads TGTGCTAGCAGCTCCGGGACAGGGGGCGAGGATGAGCAGTTCTTC. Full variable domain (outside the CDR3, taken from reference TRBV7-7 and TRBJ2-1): GAGVSQSPRYKVTKRGQDVTLRCDPISSHATLYWYQQALGQGPEFLTYFNYEAQPDKSGLPSDRFSAERPEGSISTLTIQRTEQRDSAMYRCASSSGTGGEDEQFFGPGTRLTVL.

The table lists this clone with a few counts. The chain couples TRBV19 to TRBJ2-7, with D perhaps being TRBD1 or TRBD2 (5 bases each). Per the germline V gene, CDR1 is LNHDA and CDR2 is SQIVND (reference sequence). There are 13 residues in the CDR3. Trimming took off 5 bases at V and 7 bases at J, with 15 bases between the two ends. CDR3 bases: TGTGCCAGTAGTTGGAAGGGGCCGGGGGAGCAGTACTTC. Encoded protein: CASSWKGPGEQYF.

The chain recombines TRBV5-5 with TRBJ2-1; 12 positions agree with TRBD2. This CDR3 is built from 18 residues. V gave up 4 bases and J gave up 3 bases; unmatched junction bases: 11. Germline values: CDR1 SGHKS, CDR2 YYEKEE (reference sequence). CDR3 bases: TGTGCCAGCAGCGGCGGACTAGCGGGGCCGCATAACTACAATGAGCAGTTCTTC. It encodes CASSGGLAGPHNYNEQFF.

DNA of the CDR3: TGTGCCACCGATAGGGGTAGCAATCAGCCCCAGCATTTT. Translating it yields CATDRGSNQPQHF. The chain links TRBV19 to TRBJ1-5; D is perhaps TRBD1 (5 bases). V lost 10 bases, J lost 0 bases, and 10 bases lay in between. The CDR3 loop spans 13 amino acids. Germline CDR1 reads LNHDA; CDR2 reads SQIVND (reference sequence).

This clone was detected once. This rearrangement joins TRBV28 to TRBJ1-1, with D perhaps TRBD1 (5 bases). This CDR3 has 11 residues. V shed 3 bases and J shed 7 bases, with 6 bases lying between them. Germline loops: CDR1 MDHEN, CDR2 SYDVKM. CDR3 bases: TGTGCCAGCAGTTTGACAGTTGAAGCTTTCTTT. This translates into CASSLTVEAFF. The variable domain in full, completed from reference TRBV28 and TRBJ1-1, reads DVKVTQSSRYLVKRTGEKVFLECVQDMDHENMFWYRQDPGLGLRLIYFSYDVKMKEKGDIPEGYSVSREKKERFSLILESASTNQTSMYLCASSLTVEAFFGQGTRLTVV.

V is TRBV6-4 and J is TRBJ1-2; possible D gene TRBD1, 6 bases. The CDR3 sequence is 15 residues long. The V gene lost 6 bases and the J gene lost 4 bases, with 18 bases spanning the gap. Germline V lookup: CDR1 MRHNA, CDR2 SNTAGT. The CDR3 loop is CASSVIGTPFYGYTF. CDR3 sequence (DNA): TGTGCCAGCAGCGTGATCGGGACACCCTTCTATGGCTACACCTTC.

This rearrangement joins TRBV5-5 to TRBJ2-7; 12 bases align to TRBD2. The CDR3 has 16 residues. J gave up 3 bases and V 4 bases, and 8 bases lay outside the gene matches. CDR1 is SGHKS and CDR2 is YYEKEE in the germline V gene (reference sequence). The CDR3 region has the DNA TGTGCCAGCAGCCTTCGGACTAGCGGGATATACTACGAGCAGTACTTC. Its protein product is CASSLRTSGIYYEQYF. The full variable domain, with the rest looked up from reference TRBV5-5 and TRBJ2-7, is DAGVTQSPTHLIKTRGQQVTLRCSPISGHKSVSWYQQVLGQGPQFIFQYYEKEERGRGNFPDRFSARQFPNYSSELNVNALLLGDSALYLCASSLRTSGIYYEQYFGPGTRLTVT.

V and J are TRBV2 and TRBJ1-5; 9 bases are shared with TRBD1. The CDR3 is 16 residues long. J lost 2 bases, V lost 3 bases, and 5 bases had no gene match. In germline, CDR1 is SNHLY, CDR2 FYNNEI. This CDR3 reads CASSEGQGMGNQPQHF. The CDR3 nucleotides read TGTGCCAGCAGTGAGGGACAGGGTATGGGCAATCAGCCCCAGCATTTT.

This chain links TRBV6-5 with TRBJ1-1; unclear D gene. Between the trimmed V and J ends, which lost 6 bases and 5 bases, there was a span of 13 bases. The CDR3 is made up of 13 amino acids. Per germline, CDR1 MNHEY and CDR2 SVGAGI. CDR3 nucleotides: TGTGCCAGCAGCAGACACTTGACGACTGAAGCTTTCTTT. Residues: CASSRHLTTEAFF.

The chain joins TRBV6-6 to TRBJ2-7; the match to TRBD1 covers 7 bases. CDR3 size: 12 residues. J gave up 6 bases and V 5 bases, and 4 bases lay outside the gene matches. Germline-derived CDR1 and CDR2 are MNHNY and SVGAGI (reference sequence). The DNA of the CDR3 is TGTGCCAGCAGTAGACGGACAGGCGAGCAGTACTTC. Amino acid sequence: CASSRRTGEQYF.

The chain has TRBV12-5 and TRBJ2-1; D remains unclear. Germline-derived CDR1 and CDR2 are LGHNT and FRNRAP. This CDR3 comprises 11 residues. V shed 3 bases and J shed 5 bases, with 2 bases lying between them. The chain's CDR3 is CASGFDNEQFF. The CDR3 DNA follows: TGTGCTAGTGGTTTTGACAATGAGCAGTTCTTC.

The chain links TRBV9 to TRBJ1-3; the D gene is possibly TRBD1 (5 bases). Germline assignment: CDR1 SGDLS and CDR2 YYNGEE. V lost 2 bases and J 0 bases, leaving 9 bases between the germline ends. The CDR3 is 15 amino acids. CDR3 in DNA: TGTGCCAGCAGCGTTGGGGCCCCCTCTGGAAACACCATATATTTT. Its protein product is CASSVGAPSGNTIYF.

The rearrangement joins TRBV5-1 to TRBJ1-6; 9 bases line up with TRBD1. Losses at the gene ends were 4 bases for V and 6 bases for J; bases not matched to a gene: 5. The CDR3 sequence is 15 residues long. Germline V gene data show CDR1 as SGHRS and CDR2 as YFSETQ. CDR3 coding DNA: TGCGCCAGCAGCGTGACAGGGGGAGTTAATTCACCCCTCCACTTT. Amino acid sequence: CASSVTGGVNSPLHF.

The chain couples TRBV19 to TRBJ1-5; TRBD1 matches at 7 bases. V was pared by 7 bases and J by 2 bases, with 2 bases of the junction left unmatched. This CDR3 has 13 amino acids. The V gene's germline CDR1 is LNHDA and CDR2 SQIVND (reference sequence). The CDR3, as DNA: TGTGCCAGTAATGACAGGGGCAATCAGCCCCAGCATTTT. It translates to CASNDRGNQPQHF.

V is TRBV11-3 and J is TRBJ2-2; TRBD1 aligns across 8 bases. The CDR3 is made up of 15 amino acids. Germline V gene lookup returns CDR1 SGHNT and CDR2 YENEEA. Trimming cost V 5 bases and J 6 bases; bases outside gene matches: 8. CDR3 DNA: TGTGCCAGCAGCCCCCCAGGGGGCGAATCCGGGGAGCTGTTTTTT. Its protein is CASSPPGGESGELFF.

The CDR3 bases are TGTGCCAGTAGTCCGACAGGGAGTAGATCACCCCTCCACTTT. As protein: CASSPTGSRSPLHF. The gene calls are TRBV19 and TRBJ1-6; 7 bases match TRBD1. The CDR3 has 14 amino acids. Germline V CDR1 and CDR2: LNHDA, SQIVND (reference sequence). V was clipped by 5 bases and J by 10 bases; unmatched bases: 8.

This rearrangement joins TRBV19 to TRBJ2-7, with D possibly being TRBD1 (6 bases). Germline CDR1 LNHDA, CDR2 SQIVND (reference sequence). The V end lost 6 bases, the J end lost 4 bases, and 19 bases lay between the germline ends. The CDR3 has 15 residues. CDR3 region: CASSTPGHGNYEQYF. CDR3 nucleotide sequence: TGTGCCAGTAGCACCCCGGGACACGGAAATTACGAGCAGTACTTC.

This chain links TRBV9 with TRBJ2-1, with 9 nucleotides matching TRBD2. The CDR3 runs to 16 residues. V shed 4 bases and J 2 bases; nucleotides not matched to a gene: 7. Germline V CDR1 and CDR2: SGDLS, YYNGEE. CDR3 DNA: TGTGCCAGCAGCTTTTCCGGACTAGCGCCCTACAATGAGCAGTTCTTC. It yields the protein CASSFSGLAPYNEQFF.

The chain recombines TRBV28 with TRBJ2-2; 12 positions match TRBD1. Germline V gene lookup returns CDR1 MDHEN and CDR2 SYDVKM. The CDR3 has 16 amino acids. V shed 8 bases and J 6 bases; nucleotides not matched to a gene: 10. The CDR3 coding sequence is TGTGCCAGCCGGACCGGGACAGGGGGCGAGGCCGGGGAGCTGTTTTTT. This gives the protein CASRTGTGGEAGELFF.

In nucleotides, the CDR3 is TGTGCCAGCGTAACCGGGACAGCCAACTATGGCTACACCTTC. Translated: CASVTGTANYGYTF. This chain links TRBV2 with TRBJ1-2, with 7 bases matching TRBD1. V was pared by 8 bases and J by 2 bases, with 8 bases of the junction left unmatched. The CDR3 length is 14 residues. Germline V CDR1 and CDR2: SNHLY, FYNNEI.

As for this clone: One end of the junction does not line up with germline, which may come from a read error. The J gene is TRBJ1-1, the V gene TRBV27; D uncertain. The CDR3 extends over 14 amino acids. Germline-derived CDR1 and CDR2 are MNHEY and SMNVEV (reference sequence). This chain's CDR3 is CANSFGRANTEAFF. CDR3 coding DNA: TGTGCCAACAGTTTCGGGCGGGCGAACACTGAAGCTTTCTTT.

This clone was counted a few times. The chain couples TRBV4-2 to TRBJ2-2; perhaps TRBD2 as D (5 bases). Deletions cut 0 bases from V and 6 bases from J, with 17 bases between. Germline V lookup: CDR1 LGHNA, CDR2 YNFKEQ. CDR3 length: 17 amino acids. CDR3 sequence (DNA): TGTGCCAGCAGCCAAGACGGGGTTGGGATGGGTTCCGGGGAGCTGTTTTTT. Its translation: CASSQDGVGMGSGELFF.

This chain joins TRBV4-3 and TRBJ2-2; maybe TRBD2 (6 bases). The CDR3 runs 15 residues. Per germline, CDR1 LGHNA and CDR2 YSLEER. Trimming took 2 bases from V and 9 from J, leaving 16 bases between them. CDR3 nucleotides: TGCGCCAGCAGCCAACACGTTCGGGGGTACCGGGAGCTGTTTTTT. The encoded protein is CASSQHVRGYRELFF.

CDR3 sequence (DNA): TGTGCCAGCAGTGAATCCGGTTGGCGGGTCAACACTGAAGCTTTCTTT. Its protein is CASSESGWRVNTEAFF. This rearrangement joins TRBV6-1 to TRBJ1-1, with no clear D. The CDR3 loop spans 16 amino acids. Germline CDR1 reads MNHNS; CDR2 reads SASEGT. The V and J ends lost 2 bases and 2 bases respectively, with 15 bases between them.

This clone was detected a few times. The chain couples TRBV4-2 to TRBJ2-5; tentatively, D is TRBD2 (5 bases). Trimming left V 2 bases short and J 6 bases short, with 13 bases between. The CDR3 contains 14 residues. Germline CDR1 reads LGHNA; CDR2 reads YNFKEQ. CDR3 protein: CASSQKIGSQTQYF. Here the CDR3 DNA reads TGTGCCAGCAGCCAAAAGATAGGGAGTCAGACCCAGTACTTC.